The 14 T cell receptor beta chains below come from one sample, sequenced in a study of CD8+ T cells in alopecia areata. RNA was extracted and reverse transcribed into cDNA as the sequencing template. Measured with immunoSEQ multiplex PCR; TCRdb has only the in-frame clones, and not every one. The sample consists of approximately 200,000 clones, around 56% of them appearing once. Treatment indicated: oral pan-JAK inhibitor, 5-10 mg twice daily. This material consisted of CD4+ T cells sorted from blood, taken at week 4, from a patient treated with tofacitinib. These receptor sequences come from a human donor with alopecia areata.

CDR3 bases: TGCAGCGTCGCCGGACTCGTTGGGGAGACCCAGTACTTC. Protein product: CSVAGLVGETQYF. This rearrangement joins TRBV29-1 to TRBJ2-5, with D perhaps TRBD2 (5 bases). The germline CDR1 and CDR2 sequences are SQVTM and ANQGSEA. This CDR3 spans 13 amino acids. The V end was cut by 6 bases, the J end by 5 bases, with 16 bases between.

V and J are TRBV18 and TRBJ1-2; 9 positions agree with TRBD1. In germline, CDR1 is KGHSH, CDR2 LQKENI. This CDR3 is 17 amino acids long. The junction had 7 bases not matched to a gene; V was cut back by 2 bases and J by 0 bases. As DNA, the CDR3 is TGTGCCAGCTCACCATTCGGGACAGGGCGTCCTAACTATGGCTACACCTTC. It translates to CASSPFGTGRPNYGYTF.

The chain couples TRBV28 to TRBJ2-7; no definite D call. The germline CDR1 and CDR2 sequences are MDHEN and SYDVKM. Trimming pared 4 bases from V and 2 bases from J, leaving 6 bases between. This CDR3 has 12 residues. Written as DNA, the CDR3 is TGTGCCAGCAGTTCCACTACCTACGAGCAGTACTTC. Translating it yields CASSSTTYEQYF.

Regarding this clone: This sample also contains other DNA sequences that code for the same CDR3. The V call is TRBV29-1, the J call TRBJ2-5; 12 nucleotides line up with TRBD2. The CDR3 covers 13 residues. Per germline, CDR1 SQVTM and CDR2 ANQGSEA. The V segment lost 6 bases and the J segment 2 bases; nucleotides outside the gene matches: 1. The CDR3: CSVLAGGQETQYF. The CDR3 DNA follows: TGCAGCGTACTAGCGGGGGGACAAGAGACCCAGTACTTC.

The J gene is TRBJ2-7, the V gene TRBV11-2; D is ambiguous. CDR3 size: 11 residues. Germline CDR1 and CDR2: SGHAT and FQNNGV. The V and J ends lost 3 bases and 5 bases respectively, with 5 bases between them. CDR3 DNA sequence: TGTGCCAGCAGCTTTTTCGACGAGCAGTACTTC. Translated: CASSFFDEQYF.

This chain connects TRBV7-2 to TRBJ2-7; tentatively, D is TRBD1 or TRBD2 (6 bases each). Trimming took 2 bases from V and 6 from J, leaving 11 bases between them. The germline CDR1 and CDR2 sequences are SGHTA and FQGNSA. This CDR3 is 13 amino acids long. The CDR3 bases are TGTGCCAGCAGCTTAAGGAAGGGGGGCGAGCAGTACTTC. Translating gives CASSLRKGGEQYF.

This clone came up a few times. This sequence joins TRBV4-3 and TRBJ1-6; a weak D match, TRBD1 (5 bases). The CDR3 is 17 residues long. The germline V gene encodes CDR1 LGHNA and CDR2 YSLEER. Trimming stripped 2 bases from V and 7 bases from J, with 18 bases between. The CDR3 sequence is CASSQKARSGGNSPLHF. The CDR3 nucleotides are TGCGCCAGCAGCCAAAAAGCACGAAGTGGGGGGAATTCACCCCTCCACTTT.

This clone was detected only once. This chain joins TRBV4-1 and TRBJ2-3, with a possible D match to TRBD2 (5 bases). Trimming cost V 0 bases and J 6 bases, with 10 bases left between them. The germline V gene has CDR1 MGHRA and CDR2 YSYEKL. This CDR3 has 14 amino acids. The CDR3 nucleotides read TGCGCCAGCAGCCAAGACGCTAGCTTCGATACGCAGTATTTT. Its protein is CASSQDASFDTQYF.

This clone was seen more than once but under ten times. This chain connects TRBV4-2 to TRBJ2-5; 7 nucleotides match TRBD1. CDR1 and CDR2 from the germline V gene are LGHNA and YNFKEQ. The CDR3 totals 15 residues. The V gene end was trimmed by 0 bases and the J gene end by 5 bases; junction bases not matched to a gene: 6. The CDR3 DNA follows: TGTGCCAGCAGCCAAGATCTGTCCAGGGGGGAGACCCAGTACTTC. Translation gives CASSQDLSRGETQYF.

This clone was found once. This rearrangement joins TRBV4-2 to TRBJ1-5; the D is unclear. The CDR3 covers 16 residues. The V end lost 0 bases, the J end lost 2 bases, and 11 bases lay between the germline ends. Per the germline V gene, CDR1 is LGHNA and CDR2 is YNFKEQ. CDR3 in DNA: TGTGCCAGCAGCCAAGAAGAAGGACGTGGCAATCAGCCCCAGCATTTT. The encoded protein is CASSQEEGRGNQPQHF.

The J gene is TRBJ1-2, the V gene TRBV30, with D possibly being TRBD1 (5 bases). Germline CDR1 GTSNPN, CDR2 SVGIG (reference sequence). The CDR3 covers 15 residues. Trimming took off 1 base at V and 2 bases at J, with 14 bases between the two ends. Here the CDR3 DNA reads TGTGCCTGGAGTGACCCGGGGGGATACAACTATGGCTACACCTTC. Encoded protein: CAWSDPGGYNYGYTF.

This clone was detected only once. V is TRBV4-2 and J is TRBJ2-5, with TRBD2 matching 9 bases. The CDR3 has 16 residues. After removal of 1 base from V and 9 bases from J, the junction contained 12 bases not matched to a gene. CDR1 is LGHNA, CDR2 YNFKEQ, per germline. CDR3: CASSQGVAGDPTAQYF. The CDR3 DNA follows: TGTGCCAGCAGCCAAGGAGTAGCGGGGGACCCAACAGCCCAGTACTTC.

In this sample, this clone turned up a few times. The CDR3 protein is CAWSPRGVEGYTF. As DNA, the CDR3 is TGTGCCTGGAGTCCCAGGGGGGTTGAGGGCTACACCTTC. The chain employs TRBV30 and TRBJ1-2; TRBD1 matches 7 bases. The V gene's germline CDR1 is GTSNPN and CDR2 SVGIG (reference sequence). Losses at the gene ends were 2 bases for V and 8 bases for J; bases not matched to a gene: 8. The CDR3 contains 13 residues.

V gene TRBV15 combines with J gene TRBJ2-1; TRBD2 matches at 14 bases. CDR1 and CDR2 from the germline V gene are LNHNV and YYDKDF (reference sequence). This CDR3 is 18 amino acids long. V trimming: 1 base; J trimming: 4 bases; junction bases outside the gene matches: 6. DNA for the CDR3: TGTGCCACCAGCAGAGGGAGACTAGCGGGGGGGCAATACAATGAGCAGTTCTTC. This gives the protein CATSRGRLAGGQYNEQFF.